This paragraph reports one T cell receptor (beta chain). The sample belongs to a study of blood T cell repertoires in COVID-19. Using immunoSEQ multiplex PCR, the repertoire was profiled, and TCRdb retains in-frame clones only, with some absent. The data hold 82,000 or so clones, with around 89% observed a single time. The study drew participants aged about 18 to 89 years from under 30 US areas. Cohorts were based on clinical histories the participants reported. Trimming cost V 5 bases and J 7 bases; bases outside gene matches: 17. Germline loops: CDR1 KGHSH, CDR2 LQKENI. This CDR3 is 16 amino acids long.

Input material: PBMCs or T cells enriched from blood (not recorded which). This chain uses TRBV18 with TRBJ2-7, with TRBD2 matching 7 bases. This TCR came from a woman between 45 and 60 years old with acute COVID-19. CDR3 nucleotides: TGTGCCAGCTCAGAAACTCAGGGCGGGGGATTGAGAGAGCAGTACTTC. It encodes CASSETQGGGLREQYF.